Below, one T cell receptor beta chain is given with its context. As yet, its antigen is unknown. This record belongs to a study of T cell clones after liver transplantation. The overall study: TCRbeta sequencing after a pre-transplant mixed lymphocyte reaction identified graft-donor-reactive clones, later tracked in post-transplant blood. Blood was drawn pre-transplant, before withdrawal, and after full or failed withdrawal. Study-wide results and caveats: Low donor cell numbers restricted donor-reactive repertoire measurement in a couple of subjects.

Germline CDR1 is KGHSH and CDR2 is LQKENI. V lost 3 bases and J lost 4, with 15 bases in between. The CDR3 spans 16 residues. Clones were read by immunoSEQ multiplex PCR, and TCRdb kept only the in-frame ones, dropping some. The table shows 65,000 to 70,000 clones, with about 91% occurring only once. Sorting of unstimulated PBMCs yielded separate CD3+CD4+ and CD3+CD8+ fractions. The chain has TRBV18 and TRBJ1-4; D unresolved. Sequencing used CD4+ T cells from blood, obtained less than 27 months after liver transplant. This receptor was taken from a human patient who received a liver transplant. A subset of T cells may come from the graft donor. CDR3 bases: TGTGCCAGCTCACCTGAAGGGTCCCGAAGTAATGAAAAACTGTTTTTT. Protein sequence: CASSPEGSRSNEKLFF.